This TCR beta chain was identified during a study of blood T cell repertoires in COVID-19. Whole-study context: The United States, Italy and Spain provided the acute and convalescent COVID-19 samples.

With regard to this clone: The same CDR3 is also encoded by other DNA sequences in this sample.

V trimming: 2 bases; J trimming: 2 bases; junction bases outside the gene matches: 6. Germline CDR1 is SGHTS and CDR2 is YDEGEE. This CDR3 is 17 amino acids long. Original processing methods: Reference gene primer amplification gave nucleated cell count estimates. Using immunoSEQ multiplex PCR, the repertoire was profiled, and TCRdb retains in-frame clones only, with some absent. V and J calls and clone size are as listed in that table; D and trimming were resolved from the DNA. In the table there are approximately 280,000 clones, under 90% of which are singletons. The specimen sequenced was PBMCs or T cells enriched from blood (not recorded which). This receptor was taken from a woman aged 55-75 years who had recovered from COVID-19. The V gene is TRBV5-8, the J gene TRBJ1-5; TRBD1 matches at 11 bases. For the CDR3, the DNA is TGTGCCAGCAGCTTAAGGACAGGGGGCCGAGGCAATCAGCCCCAGCATTTT. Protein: CASSLRTGGRGNQPQHF.